The clone carrying this TCR beta chain came up a few times. The data belong to a study of Graves' ophthalmopathy and Graves' hyperthyroidism. As for the study in general: Hyperthyroidism counted as stable given no ophthalmopathy within 18 months of follow-up.

As the template, RNA transcripts were used to amplify TCR beta CDR3 regions. Amplification began with first-round RT-PCR using HTBI primers, then second-round multiplex PCR was performed. TCRdb recomputed calls from the multiplex PCR reads with MiXCR, one row per CDR3 protein. The repertoire holds 450,000 to 600,000 distinct CDR3 sequences, with 35% to 40% as singletons. The CDR3 contains 11 residues. Trimming shortened V by 5 bases and J by 7 bases, and 8 bases separated the two germline ends. Germline-derived CDR1 and CDR2 are GTSNPN and SVGIG (reference sequence). This receptor was identified in an adult man with Graves' hyperthyroidism. The J gene is TRBJ2-2, the V gene TRBV30; weak D call: TRBD1 (5 bases). Sequencing was performed on peripheral blood or thyroid tissue (not recorded which). CDR3 nucleotides: TGTGCCTGGGGGGCGTACGGGGAGCTGTTTTTT. Its protein is CAWGAYGELFF.